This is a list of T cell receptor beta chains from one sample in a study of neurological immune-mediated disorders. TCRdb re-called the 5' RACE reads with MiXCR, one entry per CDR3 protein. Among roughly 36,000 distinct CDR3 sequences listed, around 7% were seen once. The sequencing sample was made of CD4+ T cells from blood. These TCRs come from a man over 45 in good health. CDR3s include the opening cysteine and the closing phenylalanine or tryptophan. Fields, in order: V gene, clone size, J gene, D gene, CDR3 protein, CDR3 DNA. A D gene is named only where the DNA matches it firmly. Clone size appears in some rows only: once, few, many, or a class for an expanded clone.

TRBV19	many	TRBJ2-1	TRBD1	CASSPNRGQDEQFF	TGTGCCAGTAGTCCCAACAGGGGGCAGGATGAGCAGTTCTTC
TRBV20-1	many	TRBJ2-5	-	CSARDPARQETQYF	TGCAGTGCTAGAGATCCCGCGAGACAAGAGACCCAGTACTTC
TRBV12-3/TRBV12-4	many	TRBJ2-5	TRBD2	CASSWTSGVYQETQYF	TGTGCCAGCAGTTGGACTAGCGGGGTGTACCAAGAGACCCAGTACTTC
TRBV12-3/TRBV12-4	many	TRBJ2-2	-	CASSLRQNTGELFF	TGTGCCAGCAGTTTACGACAGAACACCGGGGAGCTGTTTTTT
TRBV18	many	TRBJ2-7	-	CASSPSDSREQYF	TGTGCCAGCTCTCCCTCGGACAGCCGGGAGCAGTACTTC
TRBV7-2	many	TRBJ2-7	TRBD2	CASSFSGSEYEQYF	TGTGCCAGCAGCTTCAGCGGGAGTGAATACGAGCAGTACTTC
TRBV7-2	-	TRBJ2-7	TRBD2	CASSPRVGLGNEQYF	TGTGCCAGCAGCCCCAGGGTCGGACTAGGTAACGAGCAGTACTTC
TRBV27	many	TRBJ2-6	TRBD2	CASSPGLAGGSGANVLTF	TGTGCCAGCAGTCCCGGACTAGCGGGAGGGTCTGGGGCCAACGTCCTGACTTTC
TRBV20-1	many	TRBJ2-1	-	CSALRGGSNNEQFF	TGCAGTGCTCTCAGGGGCGGGTCCAACAATGAGCAGTTCTTC
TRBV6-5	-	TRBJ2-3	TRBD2	CASSAGTSGKAAQYF	TGTGCCAGCAGTGCGGGGACTAGCGGGAAGGCAGCGCAGTATTTT
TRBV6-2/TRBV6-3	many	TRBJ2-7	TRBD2	CASRERERYEQYF	TGTGCCAGCAGAGAGCGGGAGAGGTACGAGCAGTACTTC
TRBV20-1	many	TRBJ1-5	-	CSAAGAGNQPQHF	TGCAGTGCTGCGGGGGCGGGCAATCAGCCCCAGCATTTT
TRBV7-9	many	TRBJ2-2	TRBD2	CASSVGRLAGVNTGELFF	TGTGCCAGCAGCGTAGGCCGACTAGCGGGGGTGAACACCGGGGAGCTGTTTTTT
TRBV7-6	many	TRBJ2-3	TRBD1	CASSSPGQGGTQYF	TGTGCCAGCAGCTCCCCGGGACAGGGAGGGACGCAGTATTTT
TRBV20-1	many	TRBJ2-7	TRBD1	CSAPLDRTYEQYF	TGCAGTGCCCCTTTGGACAGGACCTACGAGCAGTACTTC
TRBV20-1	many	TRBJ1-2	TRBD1	CSGQGQGAFAYGYTF	TGCAGTGGGCAGGGACAGGGGGCATTTGCGTATGGCTACACCTTC
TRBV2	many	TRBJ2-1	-	CATRGRGNYNEQFF	TGTGCCACCAGGGGGAGGGGAAATTACAATGAGCAGTTCTTC
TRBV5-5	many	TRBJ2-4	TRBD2	CASLAVPWAENIQYF	TGTGCCAGCCTAGCGGTCCCCTGGGCGGAAAACATTCAGTACTTC
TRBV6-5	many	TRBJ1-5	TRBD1	CASSPGQGPYQPQHF	TGTGCCAGCAGTCCGGGACAGGGCCCCTATCAGCCCCAGCATTTT
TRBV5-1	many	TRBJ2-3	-	CASSLGAGGPDTQYF	TGCGCCAGCAGCTTGGGGGCAGGGGGGCCAGATACGCAGTATTTT
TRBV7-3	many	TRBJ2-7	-	CASSQSPTSRSYEQYF	TGTGCCAGCAGCCAAAGTCCAACTAGCCGGAGCTACGAGCAGTACTTC
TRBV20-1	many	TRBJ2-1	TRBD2	CSAPRPSGGYNEQFF	TGCAGTGCCCCGAGGCCTAGCGGAGGTTACAATGAGCAGTTCTTC
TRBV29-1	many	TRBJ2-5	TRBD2	CSVAGRVDQETQYF	TGCAGCGTCGCCGGGAGGGTGGACCAAGAGACCCAGTACTTC
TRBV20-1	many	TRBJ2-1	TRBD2	CSATSGRVGREFF	TGCAGTGCCACTAGCGGGAGAGTCGGTCGGGAGTTCTTC
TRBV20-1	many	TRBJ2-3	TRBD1	CSARTGAPDTQYF	TGCAGTGCGCGGACAGGGGCCCCAGATACGCAGTATTTT
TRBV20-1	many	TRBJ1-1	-	CSVRVQGWNTEAFF	TGCAGTGTAAGGGTGCAAGGGTGGAACACTGAAGCTTTCTTT
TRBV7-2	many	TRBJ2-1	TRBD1	CASSPDRGLYNEQFF	TGTGCCAGCAGCCCAGACAGGGGGCTATACAATGAGCAGTTCTTC
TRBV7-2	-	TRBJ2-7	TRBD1	CASSSPGRTGRDYEQYF	TGTGCCAGCAGCTCCCCTGGACGGACAGGTCGAGACTACGAGCAGTACTTC
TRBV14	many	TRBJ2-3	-	CASSQASDTQYF	TGTGCCAGCAGCCAAGCTTCAGATACGCAGTATTTT
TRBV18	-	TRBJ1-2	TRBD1	CASSPSIGTGNGYTF	TGTGCCAGCTCACCATCCATAGGGACAGGGAATGGCTACACCTTC
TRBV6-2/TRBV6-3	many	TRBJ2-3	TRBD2	CASSYSATSGRTDTQYF	TGTGCCAGCAGTTACTCGGCGACTAGCGGGAGAACAGATACGCAGTATTTT
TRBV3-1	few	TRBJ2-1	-	CASSPLGGSYNEQFF	TGTGCCAGCAGCCCCCTCGGGGGCTCCTACAATGAGCAGTTCTTC
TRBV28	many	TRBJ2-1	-	CASSVPYRDQQFF	TGTGCCAGCAGTGTACCATACAGGGACCAGCAGTTCTTC
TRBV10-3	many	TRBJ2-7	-	CAISESRGRHEQYF	TGTGCCATCAGTGAATCCAGGGGTAGGCACGAGCAGTACTTC
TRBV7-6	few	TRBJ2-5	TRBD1	CASSSGQVETQYF	TGTGCCAGCAGCTCGGGACAGGTAGAGACCCAGTACTTC
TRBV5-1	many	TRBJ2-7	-	CASSLASGAYEQYF	TGCGCCAGCAGCTTGGCCTCGGGAGCGTACGAGCAGTACTTC
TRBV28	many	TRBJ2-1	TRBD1	CASRPGQGSYNEQFF	TGTGCCAGCAGGCCGGGACAGGGGTCCTACAATGAGCAGTTCTTC
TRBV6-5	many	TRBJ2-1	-	CASSASYPLGNEQFF	TGTGCCAGCAGTGCCTCCTATCCCCTGGGCAATGAGCAGTTCTTC
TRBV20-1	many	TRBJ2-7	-	CSARGGSTPGEQYF	TGCAGTGCTAGAGGAGGCAGCACCCCAGGCGAGCAGTACTTC
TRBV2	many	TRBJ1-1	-	CASSAEGGTEAFF	TGTGCCAGCAGTGCAGAAGGCGGCACTGAAGCTTTCTTT
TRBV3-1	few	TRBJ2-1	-	CASSHWRPRGSSYNEQFF	TGTGCCAGCAGCCATTGGCGCCCTCGGGGGAGCTCCTACAATGAGCAGTTCTTC
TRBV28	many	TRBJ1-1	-	CASSSVWPKPEAFF	TGTGCCAGCAGCTCGGTATGGCCTAAACCCGAAGCTTTCTTT
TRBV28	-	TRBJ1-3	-	CASSFDGSYSGNTIYF	TGTGCCAGCAGTTTCGACGGATCCTACTCTGGAAACACCATATATTTT
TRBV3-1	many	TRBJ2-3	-	CASSQVSQHSTDTQYF	TGTGCCAGCAGCCAAGTTAGCCAGCATAGCACAGATACGCAGTATTTT
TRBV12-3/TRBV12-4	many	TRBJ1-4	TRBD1	CASSPTGGGEKLFF	TGTGCCAGCAGTCCCACAGGGGGAGGTGAAAAACTGTTTTTT
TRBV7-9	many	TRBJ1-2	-	CASSLVGEGSYGYTF	TGTGCCAGCAGCTTAGTGGGGGAGGGCTCCTATGGCTACACCTTC
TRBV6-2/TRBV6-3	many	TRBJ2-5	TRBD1	CASSGTEETQYF	TGTGCCAGCAGCGGGACAGAAGAGACCCAGTACTTC
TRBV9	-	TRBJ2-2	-	CASGQGTGELFF	TGTGCCAGCGGGCAGGGGACCGGGGAGCTGTTTTTT
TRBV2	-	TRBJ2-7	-	CASSVFYEQYF	TGTGCCAGCAGTGTCTTTTACGAGCAGTACTTC
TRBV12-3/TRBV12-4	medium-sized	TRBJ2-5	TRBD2	CASSSTSVGTQYF	TGTGCCAGCAGTTCGACTAGCGTCGGGACCCAGTACTTC
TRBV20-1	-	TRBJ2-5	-	CSAIVGGLWETQYF	TGCAGTGCTATAGTCGGGGGGCTCTGGGAGACCCAGTACTTC
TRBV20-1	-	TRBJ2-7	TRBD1	CSARSFDRDREQYF	TGCAGTGCTAGGTCCTTTGACAGGGATCGCGAGCAGTACTTC
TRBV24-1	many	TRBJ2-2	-	CATSDLGGAGELFF	TGTGCCACCAGTGATTTAGGAGGTGCCGGGGAGCTGTTTTTT
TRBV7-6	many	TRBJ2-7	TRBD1	CASSNEALQGTYEQYF	TGTGCCAGCAGCAATGAAGCCTTACAGGGGACGTACGAGCAGTACTTC